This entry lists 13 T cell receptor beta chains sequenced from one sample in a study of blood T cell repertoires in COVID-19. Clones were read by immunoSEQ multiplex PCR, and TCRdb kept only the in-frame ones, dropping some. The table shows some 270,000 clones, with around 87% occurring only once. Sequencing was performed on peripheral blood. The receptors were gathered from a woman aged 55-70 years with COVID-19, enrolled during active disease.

Written as DNA, the CDR3 is TGTGCCAGCAGATTTAGCGGGGGGGCCCAAGAGACCCAGTACTTC. This translates into CASRFSGGAQETQYF. The J gene is TRBJ2-5, the V gene TRBV2, with TRBD2 identical over 11 bases. Germline CDR1 reads SNHLY; CDR2 reads FYNNEI. The CDR3 contains 15 residues. The ends lost 6 bases at V and 1 base at J; junction bases unmatched: 4.

The CDR3 bases are TGTGCCAGCAGCGTAGAGCGATATAAAAACTCTGGGGCCAACGTCCTGACTTTC. Translating it yields CASSVERYKNSGANVLTF. The J gene is TRBJ2-6, the V gene TRBV9; D not resolved. The CDR3 is 18 amino acids. The germline V gene encodes CDR1 SGDLS and CDR2 YYNGEE. V was pared by 0 bases and J by 0 bases, with 13 bases between. The whole variable domain, remainder taken from reference TRBV9 and TRBJ2-6, is DSGVTQTPKHLITATGQRVTLRCSPRSGDLSVYWYQQSLDQGLQFLIQYYNGEERAKGNILERFSAQQFPDLHSELNLSSLELGDSALYFCASSVERYKNSGANVLTFGAGSRLTVL.

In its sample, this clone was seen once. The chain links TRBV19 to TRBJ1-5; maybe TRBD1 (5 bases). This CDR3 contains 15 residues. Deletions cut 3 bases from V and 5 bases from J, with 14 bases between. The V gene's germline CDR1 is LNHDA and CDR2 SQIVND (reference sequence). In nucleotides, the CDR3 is TGTGCCAGTAGTATGTACGGGGGTTTAGATCAGCCCCAGCATTTT. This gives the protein CASSMYGGLDQPQHF.

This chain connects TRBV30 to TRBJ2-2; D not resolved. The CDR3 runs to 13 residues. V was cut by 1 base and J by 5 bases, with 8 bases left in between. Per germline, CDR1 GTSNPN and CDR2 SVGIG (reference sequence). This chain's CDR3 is CAWSELETGELFF. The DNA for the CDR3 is TGTGCCTGGAGTGAGCTGGAGACCGGGGAGCTGTTTTTT.

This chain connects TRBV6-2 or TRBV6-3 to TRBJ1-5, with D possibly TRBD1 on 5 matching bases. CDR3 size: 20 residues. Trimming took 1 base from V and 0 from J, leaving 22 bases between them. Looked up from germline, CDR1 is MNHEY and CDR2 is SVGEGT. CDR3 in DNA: TGTGCCAGCAGTTACTTGGTACAGGCGGTAGGGGACTATAGCAATCAGCCCCAGCATTTT. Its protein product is CASSYLVQAVGDYSNQPQHF.

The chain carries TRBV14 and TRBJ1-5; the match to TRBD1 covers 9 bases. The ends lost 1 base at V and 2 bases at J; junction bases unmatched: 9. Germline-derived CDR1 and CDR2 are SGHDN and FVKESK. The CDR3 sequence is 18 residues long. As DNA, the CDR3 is TGTGCCAGCAGCCAAGGAACGGGACAGGGAACACGCAATCAGCCCCAGCATTTT. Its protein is CASSQGTGQGTRNQPQHF.

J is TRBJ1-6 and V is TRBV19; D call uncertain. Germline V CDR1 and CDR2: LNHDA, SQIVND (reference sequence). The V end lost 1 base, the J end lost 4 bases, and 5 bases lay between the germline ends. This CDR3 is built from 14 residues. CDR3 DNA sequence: TGTGCCAGTAGTATAGGCGAGTATAATTCACCCCTCCACTTT. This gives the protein CASSIGEYNSPLHF.

This chain's CDR3 is CASSSGRGTEAFF. The CDR3 nucleotides read TGTGCCAGCAGTTCCGGCAGGGGCACTGAAGCTTTCTTT. The J gene is TRBJ1-1, the V gene TRBV27, with D perhaps matching TRBD1 (6 bases). Germline V gene data show CDR1 as MNHEY and CDR2 as SMNVEV (reference sequence). The CDR3 contains 13 residues. Trimming stripped 4 bases from V and 4 bases from J, with 10 bases between.

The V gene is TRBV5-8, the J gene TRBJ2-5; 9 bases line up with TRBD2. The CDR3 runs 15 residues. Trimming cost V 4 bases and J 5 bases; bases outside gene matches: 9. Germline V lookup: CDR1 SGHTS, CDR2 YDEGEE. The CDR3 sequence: CASSPTSTSGETQYF. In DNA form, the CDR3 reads TGTGCCAGCAGCCCGACCTCAACTAGCGGGGAGACCCAGTACTTC.

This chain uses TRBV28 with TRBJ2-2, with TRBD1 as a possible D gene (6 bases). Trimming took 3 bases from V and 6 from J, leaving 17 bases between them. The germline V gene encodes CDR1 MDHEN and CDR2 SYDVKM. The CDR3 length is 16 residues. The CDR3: CASSLDWRTVAGELFF. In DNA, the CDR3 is TGTGCCAGCAGTTTGGATTGGAGGACAGTCGCCGGGGAGCTGTTTTTT. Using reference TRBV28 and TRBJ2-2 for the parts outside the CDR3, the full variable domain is DVKVTQSSRYLVKRTGEKVFLECVQDMDHENMFWYRQDPGLGLRLIYFSYDVKMKEKGDIPEGYSVSREKKERFSLILESASTNQTSMYLCASSLDWRTVAGELFFGEGSRLTVL.

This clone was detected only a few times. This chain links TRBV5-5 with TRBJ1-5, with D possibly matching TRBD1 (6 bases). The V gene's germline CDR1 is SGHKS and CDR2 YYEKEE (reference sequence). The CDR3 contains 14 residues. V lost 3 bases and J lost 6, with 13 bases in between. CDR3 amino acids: CASSWGTRTQPQHF. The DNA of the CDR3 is TGTGCCAGCAGCTGGGGGACAAGGACTCAGCCCCAGCATTTT.

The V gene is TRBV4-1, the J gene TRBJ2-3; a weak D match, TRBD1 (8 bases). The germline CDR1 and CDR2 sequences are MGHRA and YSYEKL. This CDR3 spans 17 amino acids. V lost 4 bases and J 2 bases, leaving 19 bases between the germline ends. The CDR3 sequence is CASSRGQGGSTTDTQYF. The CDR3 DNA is TGCGCCAGCAGCCGCGGACAGGGAGGGTCAACCACAGATACGCAGTATTTT.

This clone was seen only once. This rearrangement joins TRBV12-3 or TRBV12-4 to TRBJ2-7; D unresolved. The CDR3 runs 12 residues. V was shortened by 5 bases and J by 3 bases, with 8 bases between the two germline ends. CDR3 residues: CASSASGYEQYF. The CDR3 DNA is TGTGCCAGCAGTGCCTCGGGCTACGAGCAGTACTTC.